These 24 T cell receptor beta chains originate from one sample sequenced in a study of blood T cell repertoires in COVID-19 (dated by TCRdb to the early 2020s). Receptor amplification or capture employed the immunoSEQ multiplex PCR assay. This immuneACCESS table, as held by TCRdb, lists in-frame sequences with V and J called but not all clones. Of the missing ones, under half trace to an unresolved V gene in checked studies; the others have no known cause. For this sample there are about 88,000 clones; around 90% appear just once. The ten largest clones take up around 14% of the sample. The sequencing sample was made of peripheral blood. The receptors stem from a male donor with acute or convalescent COVID-19.

The chain has TRBV6-4 and TRBJ2-2, with a tentative D call TRBD2 (5 bases). V dropped 3 bases and J dropped 4 bases, with 9 bases sitting between them. This CDR3 region has 14 residues. The germline V gene encodes CDR1 MRHNA and CDR2 SNTAGT. This CDR3 reads CASSEEGFTGELFF. The CDR3, as DNA: TGTGCCAGCAGTGAAGAGGGATTCACCGGGGAGCTGTTTTTT.

The rearrangement uses TRBV18 and TRBJ2-4, with a possible D match to TRBD2 (6 bases). The CDR3 runs 15 residues. Trimming left V 3 bases short and J 8 bases short, with 17 bases between. The germline V gene encodes CDR1 KGHSH and CDR2 LQKENI. In DNA form, the CDR3 reads TGTGCCAGCTCACCCCCCGGGACTCTCAGAGACATTCAGTACTTC. Translating gives CASSPPGTLRDIQYF.

This sequence joins TRBV7-9 and TRBJ2-2; D uncertain. The CDR3 runs to 17 residues. V lost 3 bases and J lost 1, with 15 bases in between. Germline CDR1 SEHNR, CDR2 FQNEAQ (reference sequence). The CDR3 here is CASSFPLTPLNTGELFF. Written as DNA, the CDR3 is TGTGCCAGCAGCTTTCCTTTGACACCCCTGAACACCGGGGAGCTGTTTTTT.

This clone is a singleton in its sample. The gene calls are TRBV6-1 and TRBJ2-1; maybe TRBD2 (6 bases). Germline assignment: CDR1 MNHNS and CDR2 SASEGT. Trimming took 1 base from V and 6 from J, leaving 16 bases between them. The CDR3 contains 16 residues. The CDR3 nucleotides are TGTGCCAGCAGTGAAGACTCGGAACTAGCCTCCAATGAGCAGTTCTTC. Its protein product is CASSEDSELASNEQFF.

This clone was counted only a few times. The V and J genes are TRBV7-6 and TRBJ1-4; a weak D match, TRBD1 (6 bases). Trimming shortened V by 6 bases and J by 0 bases, and 14 bases separated the two germline ends. The CDR3 runs to 16 residues. The V gene's germline CDR1 is SGHVS and CDR2 FNYEAQ. CDR3 sequence (DNA): TGTGCCAGCAGTTATCTCCCAGGGGCAACTAATGAAAAACTGTTTTTT. Residues: CASSYLPGATNEKLFF.

The gene calls are TRBV27 and TRBJ1-2, with a possible D match to TRBD1 (5 bases). The germline gives CDR1 MNHEY, CDR2 SMNVEV (reference sequence). Trimming took off 8 bases at V and 4 bases at J, with 17 bases between the two ends. The CDR3 consists of 14 residues. The CDR3 here is CASGAGSRSYGYTF. The CDR3 DNA reads TGTGCCAGCGGGGCAGGGTCTCGAAGCTATGGCTACACCTTC.

The chain carries TRBV18 and TRBJ1-1, with D uncertain. Germline loops: CDR1 KGHSH, CDR2 LQKENI. Trimming took 1 base from V and 0 from J, leaving 3 bases between them. The CDR3 extends over 13 amino acids. Here the CDR3 reads CASSPLLNTEAFF. In DNA, the CDR3 is TGTGCCAGCTCACCACTATTGAACACTGAAGCTTTCTTT.

V gene TRBV6-6 combines with J gene TRBJ2-1; perhaps TRBD1 as D (6 bases). The CDR3 totals 15 residues. From germline, CDR1 is MNHNY and CDR2 SVGAGI (reference sequence). The V and J ends lost 5 bases and 7 bases respectively, with 18 bases between them. CDR3 residues: CASSPPGQRGNEQFF. The CDR3 nucleotides read TGTGCCAGCAGTCCCCCGGGACAAAGAGGGAATGAGCAGTTCTTC.

Here the CDR3 reads CASSLQDGRSGNTIYF. CDR3 DNA: TGTGCCAGCAGCCTACAGGACGGACGCTCTGGAAACACCATATATTTT. The J gene is TRBJ1-3, the V gene TRBV7-2; maybe TRBD1 (5 bases). The CDR3 totals 16 residues. Germline V CDR1 and CDR2: SGHTA, FQGNSA. The V and J ends lost 5 bases and 0 bases respectively, with 14 bases between them.

The gene calls are TRBV18 and TRBJ1-1, with 8 positions matching TRBD1. The CDR3 extends over 15 amino acids. The V segment lost 4 bases and the J segment 5 bases; nucleotides outside the gene matches: 9. Germline CDR1 is KGHSH and CDR2 is LQKENI. The CDR3 nucleotides are TGTGCCAGCTCACGAGGACAGGGAATGGGGACTGAAGCTTTCTTT. Encoded protein: CASSRGQGMGTEAFF.

This chain links TRBV19 with TRBJ1-2, with a tentative D call TRBD1 (6 bases). With 10 bases removed from V and 8 bases from J, the gap between germline ends came to 14 bases. The germline CDR1 and CDR2 sequences are LNHDA and SQIVND (reference sequence). The CDR3 runs to 11 residues. The chain's CDR3 is CATSDQGGYTF. The DNA of the CDR3 is TGTGCCACCTCGGACCAGGGGGGCTACACCTTC.

This clone was detected only once. The chain carries TRBV6-4 and TRBJ2-2; TRBD2 aligns across 11 bases. The V gene end was trimmed by 6 bases and the J gene end by 4 bases; junction bases not matched to a gene: 7. The CDR3 has 16 amino acids. Germline V gene data show CDR1 as MRHNA and CDR2 as SNTAGT. CDR3 coding DNA: TGTGCCAGCAGAACTAGCGGGGGATCAGTCACCGGGGAGCTGTTTTTT. Translated, it gives CASRTSGGSVTGELFF.

This clone was recorded once. This rearrangement joins TRBV24-1 to TRBJ2-7, with 10 nucleotides matching TRBD2. V gave up 3 bases and J gave up 5 bases; unmatched junction bases: 12. Germline V gene data show CDR1 as KGHDR and CDR2 as SFDVKD. This CDR3 has 17 residues. This CDR3 reads CATSDTSGGAGIHEQYF. The DNA for the CDR3 is TGTGCCACCAGTGATACGAGCGGGGGGGCAGGTATCCACGAGCAGTACTTC.

Only one count was recorded for this clone. V is TRBV5-6 and J is TRBJ1-2; TRBD1 aligns across 10 bases. The CDR3 has 16 residues. V was pared by 0 bases and J by 2 bases, with 4 bases of the junction left unmatched. In germline, CDR1 is SGHDT, CDR2 YYEEEE. The CDR3 nucleotides read TGTGCCAGCAGCTTGGTGGACAGGGGGGAAAACTATGGCTACACCTTC. This translates into CASSLVDRGENYGYTF.

The DNA of the CDR3 is TGTGCCAGCAGTTACGGGGACAGCCGAAAATCACCCCTCCACTTT. This codes for CASSYGDSRKSPLHF. The rearrangement uses TRBV6-5 and TRBJ1-6; TRBD1 agrees at 7 bases. Trimming at V came to 2 bases and at J to 10 bases, leaving 8 bases not matched to a gene. CDR3 length: 15 residues. Germline assignment: CDR1 MNHEY and CDR2 SVGAGI.

The chain uses TRBV5-5 and TRBJ1-5; D ambiguous. The V gene lost 4 bases and the J gene lost 1 base, with 15 bases spanning the gap. The CDR3 has 16 amino acids. CDR1 is SGHKS, CDR2 YYEKEE, per germline (reference sequence). The CDR3: CASSLLGRGSNQPQHF. DNA of the CDR3: TGTGCCAGCAGCCTGCTTGGGAGAGGAAGCAATCAGCCCCAGCATTTT.

V usage is TRBV11-1 and J usage is TRBJ1-4; D remains ambiguous. Trimming pared 8 bases from V and 0 bases from J, leaving 10 bases between. The CDR3 is 14 amino acids. Germline CDR1 is SGHAT and CDR2 is FQDESV (reference sequence). The chain's CDR3 is CASATGSTNEKLFF. The CDR3 nucleotides are TGTGCCAGCGCGACGGGGTCAACTAATGAAAAACTGTTTTTT.

Only a few counts were recorded for this clone. The chain couples TRBV12-5 to TRBJ2-1; D is unresolved. V dropped 1 base and J dropped 4 bases, with 11 bases sitting between them. The CDR3 runs to 15 residues. The germline V gene has CDR1 LGHNT and CDR2 FRNRAP. CDR3 bases: TGTGCTAGTGGTTTGGACCAACTAAGTTACAATGAGCAGTTCTTC. Translating gives CASGLDQLSYNEQFF.

The rearrangement links TRBV23-1 to TRBJ1-5, with D possibly being TRBD1 (5 bases). TRBV23-1 is recorded as an ORF, its role being uncertain. V dropped 2 bases and J dropped 2 bases, with 10 bases sitting between them. CDR3 length: 15 residues. The CDR3 coding sequence is TGCGCCAGCAGTCAACAGGGCCGGTGCAATCAGCCCCAGCATTTT. This gives the protein CASSQQGRCNQPQHF.

This clone was counted a single time. V gene TRBV29-1 combines with J gene TRBJ1-4; 7 bases agree with TRBD1. Per germline, CDR1 SQVTM and CDR2 ANQGSEA. V dropped 6 bases and J dropped 3; count of bases not matched to a gene: 10. The CDR3 has 15 amino acids. The CDR3 coding sequence is TGCAGCGTATGCTTCCCGGGACAGTCTAATGAAAAACTGTTTTTT. Translating gives CSVCFPGQSNEKLFF.

The V call is TRBV19, the J call TRBJ1-1; the D gene is possibly TRBD1 (6 bases). The germline gives CDR1 LNHDA, CDR2 SQIVND (reference sequence). The CDR3 runs to 14 residues. Trimming took 7 bases from V and 6 from J, leaving 18 bases between them. CDR3 residues: CASTGGGGWAEAFF. The CDR3 region has the DNA TGTGCCAGTACCGGGGGAGGGGGTTGGGCTGAAGCTTTCTTT.

The chain links TRBV3-1 (or the pseudogene TRBV3-2) to TRBJ1-6; D is possibly TRBD1 (6 bases). The CDR3 sequence is 14 residues long. V dropped 3 bases and J dropped 10 bases, with 13 bases sitting between them. Germline assignment: CDR1 LGHDT and CDR2 YNNKEL (reference sequence). The CDR3 nucleotides read TGTGCCAGCAGCCAGACAAACAGGGACTCACCCCTCCACTTT. It yields the protein CASSQTNRDSPLHF.

The chain carries TRBV5-1 and TRBJ2-2; 8 bases line up with TRBD2. This CDR3 spans 16 amino acids. The germline V gene has CDR1 SGHRS and CDR2 YFSETQ. Unmatched junction bases numbered 11, after V lost 5 bases and J lost 5 bases. The CDR3 coding sequence is TGCGCCAGCAGTCCTCCGGGACTAGGTGTTACCGGGGAGCTGTTTTTT. This translates into CASSPPGLGVTGELFF.

CDR3 bases: TGTGCCAGCAGTTCGACAGGGATGGCCTACGAGCAGTACTTC. Protein: CASSSTGMAYEQYF. This rearrangement joins TRBV27 to TRBJ2-7; 7 bases agree with TRBD1. The ends lost 4 bases at V and 2 bases at J; junction bases unmatched: 5. The CDR3 extends over 14 amino acids. Germline assignment: CDR1 MNHEY and CDR2 SMNVEV (reference sequence).